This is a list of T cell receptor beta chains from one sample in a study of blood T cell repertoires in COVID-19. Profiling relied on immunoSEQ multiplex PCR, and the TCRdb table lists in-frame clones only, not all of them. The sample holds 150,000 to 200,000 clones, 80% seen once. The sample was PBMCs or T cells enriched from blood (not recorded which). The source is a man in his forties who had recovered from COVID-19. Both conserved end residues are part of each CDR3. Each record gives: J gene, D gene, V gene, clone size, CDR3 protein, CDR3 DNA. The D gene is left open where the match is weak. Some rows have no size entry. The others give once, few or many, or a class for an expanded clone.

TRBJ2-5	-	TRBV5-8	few	CASSPVGLETQYF	TGTGCCAGCAGCCCGGTGGGGCTAGAGACCCAGTACTTC
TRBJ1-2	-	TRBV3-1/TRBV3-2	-	CASSQGGQGAGYTF	TGTGCCAGCAGCCAAGGGGGTCAGGGTGCGGGCTACACCTTC
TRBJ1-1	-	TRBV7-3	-	CASSLTPQGTEAFF	TGTGCCAGCAGCTTAACTCCCCAGGGCACTGAAGCTTTCTTT
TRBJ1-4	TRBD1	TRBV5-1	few	CASSWDSYNEKLFF	TGCGCCAGCAGCTGGGACAGCTACAATGAAAAACTGTTTTTT
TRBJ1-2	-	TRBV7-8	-	CASSLAGVNYGYTF	TGTGCCAGCAGCTTAGCCGGGGTTAACTATGGCTACACCTTC
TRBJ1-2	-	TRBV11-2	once	CASSLGSVRAGYTF	TGTGCCAGCAGCTTAGGGAGCGTTCGTGCTGGCTACACCTTC
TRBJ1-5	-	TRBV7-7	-	CASSSQVYQPQHF	TGTGCCAGCAGCTCGCAGGTTTATCAGCCCCAGCATTTT
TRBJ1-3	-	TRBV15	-	CATSREQVGNTIYF	TGTGCCACCAGCAGAGAGCAGGTTGGAAACACCATATATTTT
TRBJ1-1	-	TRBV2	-	CATRQAMNTEAFF	TGTGCCACAAGACAAGCTATGAACACTGAAGCTTTCTTT
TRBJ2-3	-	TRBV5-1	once	CASSWPSGSGTDTQYF	TGCGCCAGCAGCTGGCCTTCAGGTAGCGGCACAGATACGCAGTATTTT
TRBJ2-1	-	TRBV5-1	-	CASSFENEQFF	TGCGCCAGCAGCTTCGAGAATGAGCAGTTCTTC
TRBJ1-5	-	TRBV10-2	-	CASSEPMTRDNQPQHF	TGCGCCAGCAGTGAGCCGATGACCCGGGACAATCAGCCCCAGCATTTT
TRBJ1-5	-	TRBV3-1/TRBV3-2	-	CASSQDGAGKPQHF	TGTGCCAGCAGCCAAGATGGCGCGGGTAAGCCCCAGCATTTT
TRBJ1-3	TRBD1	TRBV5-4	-	CASSLGTGISGNTIYF	TGTGCCAGCAGCTTGGGGACAGGAATCTCTGGAAACACCATATATTTT